The rows below give T cell receptor beta chains drawn from one sample of a study of metastatic and nonmetastatic thyroid tumors. TCRdb re-clonotyped the PCR reads through MiXCR. Of 20,000 to 25,000 clones listed, 22% are singletons. Sequenced sample: tumor tissue. Receptors were obtained from a female donor with papillary thyroid cancer or a benign thyroid nodule (not recorded which). Some clones in this sample may be carry-over from other donors' samples. CDR3s include the opening cysteine and the closing phenylalanine or tryptophan. Fields, in order: J gene, V gene, clone size, D gene, CDR3 length, CDR3 protein, CDR3 DNA. The D gene is left open where the match is weak. Expanded clones get a size class; other rows say once, few or many, or leave the size out.

TRBJ1-1 TRBV6-1 - TRBD1 15 CASSGHGTGNTEAFF TGTGCCAGCTCTGGGCATGGGACAGGGAACACTGAAGCTTTCTTT
TRBJ1-5 TRBV5-5 - TRBD1 16 CASGSLTGGWDQPQHF TGTGCCAGCGGCTCCCTGACAGGGGGCTGGGATCAGCCCCAGCATTTT
TRBJ2-2 TRBV15 - - 17 CATSRDRNGANTGELFF TGTGCCACCAGCAGAGATCGTAACGGGGCGAACACCGGGGAGCTGTTTTTT
TRBJ2-7 TRBV2 few - 15 CASKGQRQYSYEQYF TGTGCCAGCAAAGGGCAAAGACAGTACTCCTACGAGCAGTACTTC
TRBJ2-3 TRBV7-2 many - 13 CASSLGFQDTQYF TGTGCCAGCAGCTTAGGATTCCAAGATACGCAGTATTTT
TRBJ1-2 TRBV20-1 - - 15 CSARDYYTEGYGYTF TGCAGTGCTAGAGATTATTACACCGAGGGGTATGGCTACACCTTC
TRBJ1-2 TRBV6-1 - - 17 CASSEIGDGANLYGYTF TGTGCCAGCAGTGAAATTGGGGATGGGGCGAACCTCTATGGCTACACCTTC
TRBJ2-3 TRBV27 - - 15 CASSFRRADKDTQYF TGTGCCAGCAGTTTTAGGAGGGCCGATAAAGATACGCAGTATTTT
TRBJ2-7 TRBV2 medium-sized - 15 CASSEEGGTPYEQYF TGTGCCAGCAGTGAAGAGGGCGGGACCCCCTACGAGCAGTACTTC
TRBJ1-3 TRBV5-1 few - 16 CASSLAPAQLGNTIYF TGCGCCAGCAGCTTGGCGCCGGCACAGCTTGGAAACACCATATATTTT
TRBJ1-1 TRBV7-2 - - 14 CASSLDAQRAEAFF TGTGCCAGCAGCTTAGATGCGCAACGGGCTGAAGCTTTCTTT
TRBJ1-1 TRBV5-1 many - 13 CASSLEWDTEAFF TGCGCCAGCAGCTTGGAGTGGGACACTGAAGCTTTCTTT
TRBJ1-5 TRBV28 many - 14 CASTFGGYTLAQHF TGTGCCAGCACCTTTGGAGGCTACACCTTAGCCCAGCATTTT
TRBJ1-2 TRBV20-1 few - 13 CSAPSGFGYGYTF TGCAGTGCCCCCTCAGGGTTTGGCTATGGCTACACCTTC
TRBJ2-1 TRBV7-6 few TRBD1 15 CASSPGQGTYNEQFF TGTGCCAGCAGCCCCGGACAGGGAACCTACAATGAGCAGTTCTTC
TRBJ2-2 TRBV7-2 - - 14 CASSLPAGAGELFF TGTGCCAGCAGCTTACCCGCCGGGGCCGGGGAGCTGTTTTTT
TRBJ2-1 TRBV6-1 many TRBD1 15 CASRHSGQGRNEQFF TGTGCCAGCAGACATAGCGGACAGGGAAGGAATGAGCAGTTCTTC
TRBJ2-2 TRBV6-1 many - 15 CASTNKLGGGGELFF TGTGCCAGCACCAATAAACTAGGAGGCGGCGGGGAGCTGTTTTTT
TRBJ2-3 TRBV6-4 - TRBD2 17 CASSPEVAGGGTDTQYF TGTGCCAGCAGCCCCGAGGTCGCGGGAGGGGGCACAGATACGCAGTATTTT
TRBJ2-7 TRBV12-3/TRBV12-4 few TRBD1 14 CASSFDRGTYEQYF TGTGCCAGCAGTTTTGACAGGGGGACTTACGAGCAGTACTTC
TRBJ2-3 TRBV4-2 many TRBD2 16 CASSQGLAGHTDTQYF TGTGCCAGCAGCCAGGGACTAGCGGGACACACAGATACGCAGTATTTT
TRBJ2-1 TRBV20-1 - TRBD2 16 CSAQTSGMASYNEQFF TGCAGTGCTCAGACTAGCGGGATGGCCTCCTACAATGAGCAGTTCTTC
TRBJ2-7 TRBV24-1 few - 13 CATSDRAGLEQYF TGTGCCACCAGTGATAGGGCAGGGCTCGAGCAGTACTTC
TRBJ2-7 TRBV20-1 - TRBD2 14 CSATSGGVFYEQYF TGCAGTGCTACTAGCGGGGGGGTTTTCTACGAGCAGTACTTC
TRBJ1-1 TRBV30 medium-sized TRBD1 15 CAWSDPYRGNTEAFF TGTGCCTGGAGTGACCCCTACAGGGGGAACACTGAAGCTTTCTTT
TRBJ2-7 TRBV20-1 few TRBD2 17 CSARDKGGLAGTYEQYF TGCAGTGCTAGAGATAAGGGGGGACTAGCGGGAACCTACGAGCAGTACTTC
TRBJ1-5 TRBV7-2 many TRBD1 13 CASRQDRAQPQHF TGTGCCAGCAGACAAGACAGGGCTCAGCCCCAGCATTTT
TRBJ1-4 TRBV2 - - 14 CASSDREINEKLFF TGTGCCAGCAGTGACCGGGAGATTAATGAAAAACTGTTTTTT
TRBJ2-3 TRBV10-2 many - 14 CASSEWIGTDTQYF TGCGCCAGCAGTGAGTGGATAGGCACAGATACGCAGTATTTT
TRBJ2-2 TRBV5-1 once - 14 CASQRVGETGELFF TGCGCCAGTCAACGGGTGGGCGAGACCGGGGAGCTGTTTTTT
TRBJ2-7 TRBV6-1 medium-sized - 15 CASSEIRGGSYEQYF TGTGCCAGCAGTGAAATCCGGGGCGGCTCCTACGAGCAGTACTTC
TRBJ1-1 TRBV5-1 many - 15 CASSLVSGGGSEAFF TGCGCCAGCAGCTTGGTATCGGGGGGCGGTTCTGAAGCTTTCTTT
TRBJ1-2 TRBV6-5 many TRBD1 15 CASSYLGGAGCGYTF TGTGCCAGCAGTTACCTAGGGGGCGCAGGTTGTGGCTACACCTTC
TRBJ2-2 TRBV18 few - 16 CASSPPGARNTGELFF TGTGCCAGCTCACCCCCGGGGGCTAGGAACACCGGGGAGCTGTTTTTT
TRBJ2-3 TRBV6-2/TRBV6-3 few - 12 CASSYSKDTQYF TGTGCCAGCAGTTACTCAAAAGATACGCAGTATTTT
TRBJ2-1 TRBV7-8 few TRBD2 16 CASSPMTSGRYNEQFF TGTGCCAGCAGCCCCATGACTAGCGGGAGGTACAATGAGCAGTTCTTC
TRBJ2-1 TRBV3-1 - TRBD2 17 CASSLWVGRERGNEQFF TGTGCCAGCAGCCTTTGGGTGGGGCGGGAGAGGGGTAATGAGCAGTTCTTC
TRBJ2-7 TRBV6-2/TRBV6-3 - TRBD2 15 CASRPLAGGPREQYF TGTGCCAGCAGACCTCTAGCGGGAGGGCCTAGGGAGCAGTACTTC
TRBJ1-3 TRBV30 many - 15 CAWSVGRNSGNTIYF TGTGCCTGGAGTGTTGGGCGAAACTCTGGAAACACCATATATTTT
TRBJ2-7 TRBV16 many - 13 CASSPNYNRAQYF TGTGCCAGCAGCCCTAACTACAACAGGGCTCAGTACTTC
TRBJ1-1 TRBV11-2 medium-sized - 14 CASRPHTERTEAFF TGTGCCAGCAGACCACACACAGAGAGGACTGAAGCTTTCTTT
TRBJ2-2 TRBV19 many - 15 CASRRGLANTGELFF TGTGCCAGTAGGCGGGGACTCGCGAACACCGGGGAGCTGTTTTTT
TRBJ2-7 TRBV20-1 - - 14 CSSRDTWGSYEQYF TGCAGTTCTAGAGATACCTGGGGATCCTACGAGCAGTACTTC
TRBJ2-1 TRBV5-6 - TRBD2 13 CASSSLAGNEQFF TGTGCCAGCAGCTCACTAGCGGGAAATGAGCAGTTCTTC
TRBJ2-5 TRBV28 many TRBD1 14 CASRPGGAVETQYF TGTGCCAGCAGACCAGGGGGCGCAGTCGAGACCCAGTACTTC
TRBJ1-1 TRBV6-2/TRBV6-3 medium-sized - 13 CASSSGVFTEAFF TGTGCCAGCAGTTCAGGGGTTTTCACTGAAGCTTTCTTT
TRBJ2-1 TRBV5-1 - - 15 CASQGRGASYNEQFF TGCGCCAGCCAGGGCAGGGGGGCCTCCTACAATGAGCAGTTCTTC
TRBJ2-3 TRBV9 many TRBD2 16 CASSPLLAGGTDTQYF TGTGCCAGCAGCCCCCTTCTAGCGGGAGGGACAGATACGCAGTATTTT
TRBJ2-3 TRBV7-6 - TRBD2 15 CASSRLASSTDTQYF TGTGCCAGCAGCCGACTAGCCTCAAGCACAGATACGCAGTATTTT
TRBJ2-7 TRBV5-1 many TRBD2 13 CASSLGTSNEQYF TGCGCCAGCAGCTTGGGGACTAGCAACGAGCAGTACTTC
TRBJ2-1 TRBV28 many TRBD2 15 CASSFSGMLANEQFF TGTGCCAGCAGTTTTAGCGGGATGCTAGCCAATGAGCAGTTCTTC
TRBJ2-5 TRBV24-1 many TRBD2 14 CATSDPTGGETQYF TGTGCCACCAGTGATCCAACCGGGGGGGAGACCCAGTACTTC
TRBJ2-7 TRBV11-2 - TRBD2 16 CASSLGDSGSSYEQYF TGTGCCAGCAGCTTAGGTGATAGCGGGAGCTCCTACGAGCAGTACTTC
TRBJ2-1 TRBV24-1 - TRBD2 19 CATSDAGTSVTSSYNEQFF TGTGCCACCAGTGATGCCGGGACTAGCGTCACGAGCTCCTACAATGAGCAGTTCTTC
TRBJ1-4 TRBV28 many TRBD1 16 CASSFRTGAGVEKLFF TGTGCCAGCAGTTTTCGGACAGGGGCAGGGGTAGAAAAACTGTTTTTT